This T cell receptor (beta chain) appears in the sequencing data of a study of T-cell reconstitution after alpha-beta-depleted transplantation in children. The CDR3 is made up of 15 amino acids. V trimming: 0 bases; J trimming: 8 bases; junction bases outside the gene matches: 12. Germline V gene lookup returns CDR1 SQVTM and CDR2 ANQGSEA. Unique molecular identifiers tagged the TCRbeta library. TCRdb analysed the PCR reads with MiXCR anew, one entry per CDR3 protein. The sample shows hundreds of thousands of distinct CDR3 sequences, 16% of them seen only once. On this clonotype itself: The antigen remains unidentified.

Study-level findings and limits: About two months after transplant, alpha-beta T cells reportedly came from several hundred expanded graft clones. A year post-transplant, T-cell counts and diversity derived mostly from newly produced T cells.

This clonotype originated in a male patient aged 2-9 years who had a stem cell transplant for acute lymphoblastic leukemia, so the T cells may come from the graft donor. This rearrangement joins TRBV29-1 to TRBJ1-2; 7 bases agree with TRBD1. The input for sequencing was PBMCs, mostly from graft donor cells, taken 360 days after TCRalphabeta/CD19-depleted stem cell transplant. The CDR3 DNA reads as TGCAGCGTTGAAGATGGGGGACAGTCCTCCTACGGCTACACCTTC. Residues: CSVEDGGQSSYGYTF.